Below are 4 T cell receptor beta chains sequenced from a single sample in a study of T cell repertoires in cytomegalovirus infection. TCRdb ran MiXCR on the reads and lists one entry per CDR3 protein. The data contain under 200,000 distinct CDR3 sequences, roughly 21% of them singletons. Antigen specificity for these receptors is unknown. The material sequenced was CD8+ T cells from cultured PBMCs, taken from culture after CMV antigen stimulation. These receptors all stem from a human donor in good health (CMV status not recorded). Some clones in this sample may be carry-over from other donors' samples.

V and J are TRBV27 and TRBJ1-4, with D tentatively TRBD1 (6 bases). Trimming removed 5 bases at V and 5 bases at J, with 12 bases between. The germline gives CDR1 MNHEY, CDR2 SMNVEV (reference sequence). CDR3 size: 14 residues. CDR3 in DNA: TGTGCCAGCAGTCGGGTGAGGGGGAATGAAAAACTGTTTTTT. This gives the protein CASSRVRGNEKLFF.

In its sample, this clonotype was seen a few times. The rearrangement uses TRBV6-2 or TRBV6-3 and TRBJ2-7; a weak D match, TRBD1 (6 bases). The CDR3 has 14 residues. Germline V gene data show CDR1 as MNHEY and CDR2 as SVGEGT. Trimming removed 0 bases at V and 7 bases at J, with 13 bases between. CDR3 in amino acids: CASSYSSRTAEQYF. As DNA, the CDR3 is TGTGCCAGCAGTTACTCCTCCAGGACAGCTGAGCAGTACTTC.

This clonotype occurred a few times. The CDR3 region has the DNA TGTGCCAGCAGTTCGACTAGCGGGGGCTACGAGCAGTACTTC. Its protein product is CASSSTSGGYEQYF. J is TRBJ2-7 and V is TRBV7-9, with 12 bases lining up with TRBD2. The CDR3 spans 14 residues. V trimming: 6 bases; J trimming: 3 bases; junction bases outside the gene matches: 3. Germline loops: CDR1 SEHNR, CDR2 FQNEAQ (reference sequence).

This chain connects TRBV24-1 to TRBJ2-2; unclear D gene. V was cut by 0 bases and J by 3 bases, with 1 base left in between. From germline, CDR1 is KGHDR and CDR2 SFDVKD. The CDR3 extends over 13 amino acids. CDR3 amino acids: CATSDLDTGELFF. The CDR3 DNA reads as TGTGCCACCAGTGATTTGGACACCGGGGAGCTGTTTTTT.